Presented here are 29 T cell receptor beta chains from one specimen sequenced in a study of blood T cell repertoires in COVID-19. Clones were read by immunoSEQ multiplex PCR, and TCRdb kept only the in-frame ones, dropping some. Here the sample spans under 500,000 clones, around 88% being singletons. Specimen: peripheral blood. All receptors derive from a woman aged 30 to 39 with acute or convalescent COVID-19.

CDR3 in amino acids: CSVVYGDTNSYEQYF. Here the CDR3 DNA reads TGCAGCGTTGTATATGGGGACACCAACTCCTACGAGCAGTACTTC. The chain recombines TRBV29-1 with TRBJ2-7; TRBD1 might be the D (6 bases). Between the trimmed V and J ends, which lost 4 bases and 0 bases, there was a span of 16 bases. Germline V lookup: CDR1 SQVTM, CDR2 ANQGSEA. The CDR3 runs 15 residues.

V gene TRBV19 combines with J gene TRBJ2-7; D possibly corresponds to TRBD1 (5 bases). The V gene's germline CDR1 is LNHDA and CDR2 SQIVND (reference sequence). The V gene lost 3 bases and the J gene lost 3 bases, with 12 bases spanning the gap. The CDR3 totals 14 residues. Here the CDR3 DNA reads TGTGCCAGTAGTATTCGTTCCAGGGACTACGAGCAGTACTTC. Its protein is CASSIRSRDYEQYF.

V gene TRBV7-9 combines with J gene TRBJ2-7, with D tentatively TRBD2 (6 bases). CDR3 size: 12 residues. Trimming took off 3 bases at V and 4 bases at J, with 7 bases between the two ends. The germline V gene encodes CDR1 SEHNR and CDR2 FQNEAQ (reference sequence). CDR3 residues: CASSFGTYEQYF. CDR3 in DNA: TGTGCCAGCAGCTTCGGGACTTACGAGCAGTACTTC.

V usage is TRBV5-8 and J usage is TRBJ1-5; D not certain. This CDR3 has 12 residues. The V gene lost 1 base and the J gene lost 16 bases, with 15 bases spanning the gap. Germline values: CDR1 SGHTS, CDR2 YDEGEE. CDR3 amino acids: CASSLHSGIYHF. In nucleotides, the CDR3 is TGTGCCAGCAGCTTGCATTCCGGGATTTATCATTTT.

This sequence joins TRBV11-2 and TRBJ2-7; no clear D gene. This CDR3 has 12 amino acids. Germline CDR1 SGHAT, CDR2 FQNNGV. The ends were cut back, 5 bases at V and 5 bases at J, with 10 bases in the middle. DNA for the CDR3: TGTGCCAGCAGCCCCCGCTACGACGAGCAGTACTTC. Translated: CASSPRYDEQYF. The entire variable domain, with the rest obtained from reference TRBV11-2 and TRBJ2-7, is as follows: EAGVAQSPRYKIIEKRQSVAFWCNPISGHATLYWYQQILGQGPKLLIQFQNNGVVDDSQLPKDRFSAERLKGVDSTLKIQPAKLEDSAVYLCASSPRYDEQYFGPGTRLTVT.

This chain links TRBV29-1 with TRBJ1-2, with D maybe TRBD1 (5 bases). Deletions cut 4 bases from V and 6 bases from J, with 15 bases between. The length of the CDR3 is 13 residues. Germline V gene lookup returns CDR1 SQVTM and CDR2 ANQGSEA. CDR3 coding DNA: TGCAGCGTTGGGGGCAAGAACCGAGATGGCTACACCTTC. It yields the protein CSVGGKNRDGYTF. The whole variable domain, filled in from reference TRBV29-1 and TRBJ1-2, reads SAVISQKPSRDICQRGTSLTIQCQVDSQVTMMFWYRQQPGQSLTLIATANQGSEATYESGFVIDKFPISRPNLTFSTLTVSNMSPEDSSIYLCSVGGKNRDGYTFGSGTRLTVV.

This chain uses TRBV3-1 (or the pseudogene TRBV3-2) with TRBJ1-2; tentatively, D is TRBD1 (5 bases). Trimming pared 4 bases from V and 0 bases from J, leaving 12 bases between. This CDR3 region has 15 residues. CDR1 is LGHDT and CDR2 is YNNKEL in the germline V gene (reference sequence). The CDR3 bases are TGTGCCAGCAGCCCCCCGGACACCACTAACTATGGCTACACCTTC. It is translated as CASSPPDTTNYGYTF.

V is TRBV7-3 and J is TRBJ2-1, with 15 bases fitting TRBD2. Per germline, CDR1 SGHTA and CDR2 FQGTGA. CDR3 length equals 15 residues. After removal of 4 bases from V and 10 bases from J, the junction contained 5 bases not matched to a gene. CDR3 sequence reads: CASSSGLAGGLEQFF. In DNA form, the CDR3 reads TGTGCCAGCAGCTCGGGACTAGCGGGGGGCCTGGAGCAGTTCTTC.

V and J are TRBV7-2 and TRBJ1-1; maybe TRBD1 (5 bases). Germline loops: CDR1 SGHTA, CDR2 FQGNSA. The CDR3 is 15 amino acids. Deletions cut 5 bases from V and 4 bases from J, with 17 bases between. The CDR3 nucleotides are TGTGCCAGCAGCCCCTCGACTAGGGGAGGCACTGAAGCTTTCTTT. Protein sequence: CASSPSTRGGTEAFF.

Regarding this clone: At the DNA level, this CDR3 is encoded by other sequences in the same sample as well. V is TRBV7-9 and J is TRBJ2-3; 10 nucleotides match TRBD1. Germline trimming cut 3 bases from V and 4 bases from J; bases unmatched to any gene: 4. Per germline, CDR1 SEHNR and CDR2 FQNEAQ (reference sequence). The CDR3 contains 15 residues. CDR3 protein: CASSFGQGEADTQYF. As DNA, the CDR3 is TGTGCCAGCAGCTTTGGACAGGGGGAGGCAGATACGCAGTATTTT.

The gene calls are TRBV3-1 (or the pseudogene TRBV3-2) and TRBJ2-3; D ambiguous. CDR3 length: 12 amino acids. V was trimmed by 5 bases and J by 6 bases, leaving 9 bases between them. Per germline, CDR1 LGHDT and CDR2 YNNKEL (reference sequence). CDR3 bases: TGTGCCAGCAGCGACCAGACTGATACGCAGTATTTT. As protein: CASSDQTDTQYF.

Worth noting for this clone: Within the sample, other DNA sequences also encode this same CDR3. The chain has TRBV30 and TRBJ2-5; D unclear. V was clipped by 0 bases and J by 3 bases, with 5 bases between them. Germline CDR1 and CDR2: GTSNPN and SVGIG (reference sequence). There are 12 residues in the CDR3. CDR3 DNA sequence: TGTGCCTGGAGTGTGAGTGAAGAGACCCAGTACTTC. Its protein product is CAWSVSEETQYF.

The gene calls are TRBV14 and TRBJ1-2, with 8 positions matching TRBD1. Germline CDR1 reads SGHDN; CDR2 reads FVKESK. The ends lost 6 bases at V and 8 bases at J; junction bases unmatched: 8. The CDR3 runs 13 residues. CDR3 bases: TGTGCCAGCAGGCCTCGGGACAGGTCCGGCTACACCTTC. Its protein is CASRPRDRSGYTF. The whole variable domain, remainder taken from reference TRBV14 and TRBJ1-2, is EAGVTQFPSHSVIEKGQTVTLRCDPISGHDNLYWYRRVMGKEIKFLLHFVKESKQDESGMPNNRFLAERTGGTYSTLKVQPAELEDSGVYFCASRPRDRSGYTFGSGTRLTVV.

This rearrangement joins TRBV5-4 to TRBJ2-1; 8 bases fit TRBD1. Trimming removed 0 bases from V and 6 bases from J; junction bases left unmatched: 8. Germline V gene sequence: CDR1 SGHNT, CDR2 YYREEE (reference sequence). The CDR3 sequence is 16 residues long. CDR3 in amino acids: CASSLAPGGRGNEQFF. CDR3 nucleotide sequence: TGTGCCAGCAGCTTGGCTCCAGGGGGCCGAGGCAATGAGCAGTTCTTC.

The J gene is TRBJ1-5, the V gene TRBV19; D perhaps matches TRBD1 (5 bases). The CDR3 is 15 residues long. The V gene lost 3 bases and the J gene lost 2 bases, with 11 bases spanning the gap. The germline V gene encodes CDR1 LNHDA and CDR2 SQIVND (reference sequence). CDR3 residues: CASSMAGFGNQPQHF. The DNA for the CDR3 is TGTGCCAGTAGTATGGCAGGGTTCGGCAATCAGCCCCAGCATTTT.

The V and J genes are TRBV7-3 and TRBJ2-7, with no clear D. The CDR3 loop spans 13 amino acids. The V end was cut by 4 bases, the J end by 6 bases, with 13 bases between. Germline loops: CDR1 SGHTA, CDR2 FQGTGA. The chain's CDR3 is CASSYRLGAEQYF. DNA for the CDR3: TGTGCCAGCAGCTATCGCTTGGGCGCCGAGCAGTACTTC.

The chain links TRBV27 to TRBJ1-2; a weak D match, TRBD1 (5 bases). CDR3 length: 14 amino acids. Trimming cost V 3 bases and J 5 bases, with 13 bases left between them. Germline V gene sequence: CDR1 MNHEY, CDR2 SMNVEV (reference sequence). CDR3 sequence: CASSFNRGGYGYTF. The CDR3 region has the DNA TGTGCCAGCAGTTTTAATAGGGGAGGTTATGGCTACACCTTC.

This clone was observed a single time. The chain joins TRBV13 to TRBJ2-7, with D maybe TRBD1 (6 bases). V lost 2 bases and J 2 bases, leaving 13 bases between the germline ends. The CDR3 loop spans 15 amino acids. In germline, CDR1 is PRHDT, CDR2 FYEKMQ (reference sequence). The CDR3 DNA follows: TGTGCCAGCAGCTTACTGACAGGAGCCACCTACGAGCAGTACTTC. Its protein product is CASSLLTGATYEQYF.

A single count supports this clone. The junction departs from the called germline gene at one end, perhaps through a read error. The chain is built from TRBV4-1 and TRBJ1-2; no clear D gene. This CDR3 has 12 amino acids. The germline CDR1 and CDR2 sequences are MGHRA and YSYEKL. The chain's CDR3 is CASSQDGRAADF. The DNA of the CDR3 is TGCGCCAGCAGCCAAGATGGGAGGGCAGCGGACTTC.

The rearrangement links TRBV6-5 to TRBJ2-5; possible D gene TRBD1, 6 bases. From germline, CDR1 is MNHEY and CDR2 SVGAGI. This CDR3 is built from 14 residues. V was cut by 6 bases and J by 4 bases, with 15 bases left in between. Here the CDR3 DNA reads TGTGCCAGCAGACGCAACAGGGTTGGAGAGACCCAGTACTTC. This translates into CASRRNRVGETQYF.

This clone was found a few times. This rearrangement joins TRBV7-9 to TRBJ1-1; the D is unclear. CDR1 is SEHNR, CDR2 FQNEAQ, per germline (reference sequence). V lost 2 bases and J 1 base, leaving 8 bases between the germline ends. This CDR3 is built from 14 residues. This CDR3 reads CASSLPTENTEAFF. DNA for the CDR3: TGTGCCAGCAGCTTACCCACAGAGAACACTGAAGCTTTCTTT.

The chain carries TRBV10-3 and TRBJ2-5, with a possible D match to TRBD1 (6 bases). This CDR3 is built from 14 residues. The V end was cut by 1 base, the J end by 3 bases, with 9 bases between. Germline V gene sequence: CDR1 ENHRY, CDR2 SYGVKD. The CDR3 bases are TGTGCCATCAGTGAGTTCCCAGGGGAAGAGACCCAGTACTTC. Translating it yields CAISEFPGEETQYF.

J is TRBJ1-6 and V is TRBV19; perhaps TRBD1 as D (6 bases). From germline, CDR1 is LNHDA and CDR2 SQIVND (reference sequence). V lost 5 bases and J lost 7, with 12 bases in between. This CDR3 spans 14 amino acids. CDR3 amino acids: CASSVQGLNSPLHF. In DNA form, the CDR3 reads TGTGCCAGTAGTGTACAGGGTCTCAATTCACCCCTCCACTTT.

The gene calls are TRBV9 and TRBJ2-5; 13 bases are shared with TRBD2. CDR1 and CDR2 (germline): SGDLS, YYNGEE. V was clipped by 4 bases and J by 1 base; unmatched bases: 4. The CDR3 is 16 amino acids. CDR3 loop: CASSRRLAGGQETQYF. The CDR3 nucleotides read TGTGCCAGCAGCAGACGACTAGCGGGGGGCCAAGAGACCCAGTACTTC.

The V and J genes are TRBV9 and TRBJ2-3, with 8 bases fitting TRBD2. Per germline, CDR1 SGDLS and CDR2 YYNGEE. V lost 0 bases to trimming and J lost 0 bases; unmatched junction nucleotides: 0. The CDR3 is 15 residues long. CDR3 loop: CASSVASGSTDTQYF. CDR3 DNA sequence: TGTGCCAGCAGCGTAGCTAGCGGGAGCACAGATACGCAGTATTTT.

V usage is TRBV7-6 and J usage is TRBJ1-4; perhaps TRBD1 as D (5 bases). V was trimmed by 5 bases and J by 10 bases, leaving 20 bases between them. CDR1 is SGHVS, CDR2 FNYEAQ, per germline. The CDR3 extends over 15 amino acids. Here the CDR3 reads CASSGYSAGPGKLFF. In DNA, the CDR3 is TGTGCCAGCAGCGGCTACTCGGCGGGGCCGGGAAAACTGTTTTTT.

V usage is TRBV24-1 and J usage is TRBJ2-3; no firm D call. The CDR3 loop spans 13 amino acids. Per germline, CDR1 KGHDR and CDR2 SFDVKD. Trimming left V 3 bases short and J 2 bases short, with 5 bases between. The CDR3 DNA reads as TGTGCCACCAGTGATATAGCCACAGATACGCAGTATTTT. It yields the protein CATSDIATDTQYF.

CDR3 nucleotide sequence: TGTGCCAGCAGCCAAGTCTACGGGGGGGTCACAGATACGCAGTATTTT. Its protein product is CASSQVYGGVTDTQYF. The chain combines TRBV3-1 (or the pseudogene TRBV3-2) with TRBJ2-3, with TRBD2 matching over 8 bases. Germline assignment: CDR1 LGHDT and CDR2 YNNKEL (reference sequence). The CDR3 consists of 16 residues. V lost 1 base and J lost 2; bases outside the gene matches: 5.

This chain connects TRBV6-5 to TRBJ2-7; 8 bases are a match to TRBD1. This CDR3 is built from 13 residues. The V gene end was trimmed by 6 bases and the J gene end by 5 bases; junction bases not matched to a gene: 6. CDR1 MNHEY and CDR2 SVGAGI come from the germline V gene. The CDR3 loop reads CASRRTGMNEQYF. Here the CDR3 DNA reads TGTGCCAGCAGGCGGACAGGGATGAACGAGCAGTACTTC.